This TCR beta chain was captured by sequencing in a study of graft-versus-host responses after intestinal transplantation. Whole-study context: The study gave all recipients anti-thymocyte globulin induction, then tacrolimus and steroids for about 3 years. Study observations and caveats: Detected in recipient marrow were GvH clones, some of which were first observed in ileum or blood.

The protocol was immunoSEQ multiplex PCR, while the TCRdb copy is restricted to in-frame clones and leaves out a portion. The table shows tens of thousands of clones, with roughly 94% occurring only once. As regards this clone: No antigen is known for it.

Between the trimmed V and J ends, which lost 3 bases and 0 bases, there was a span of 12 bases. The length of the CDR3 is 16 residues. From germline, CDR1 is MDHEN and CDR2 SYDVKM. The chain couples TRBV28 to TRBJ1-5, with a weak D call TRBD1 (5 bases). The receptor's source is a human donor who received an intestinal transplant. The sample here was unstimulated CD8+ T cells sorted from spleen or lymph node cells, taken before intestinal transplant. The DNA of the CDR3 is TGTGCCAGCAGTTTCGTCAGGGCCTTTAGCAATCAGCCCCAGCATTTT. Translated, it gives CASSFVRAFSNQPQHF.